A selection of T cell receptor beta chains follows, all from one sample in a study of Ad26.COV2.S vaccination and SARS-CoV-2 variants. Clones were read by immunoSEQ multiplex PCR, and TCRdb kept only the in-frame ones, dropping some. Counted here are about 350,000 clones, around 89% occurring once; the ten biggest clones make up around 6.6%. The material was peripheral blood, obtained in a trial of Ad26.COV2.S vaccine versus placebo. The receptors come from a person between 18 and 59 years old who received the Ad26.COV2.S COVID-19 vaccine or a placebo. The CDR3 runs from the conserved cysteine through the conserved F or W. A D gene is named only where the DNA matches it firmly. Clone size appears in some rows only: once, few, many, or a class for an expanded clone.

abundance	v_gene	j_gene	d_gene	CDR3nt	CDR3aa
-	TRBV7-9	TRBJ2-5	TRBD2	TGTGCCAGCAGCTTGGGAGGGCAGGATTTGGAGACCCAGTACTTC	CASSLGGQDLETQYF
-	TRBV5-3	TRBJ2-7	-	TGTGCCAGAAGCTTCCGGGACAACTCCTACGAGCAGTACTTC	CARSFRDNSYEQYF
-	TRBV5-4	TRBJ2-5	TRBD1	TGTGCCAGCAGCCCCGGGACAGGGGTCAGCGGAGAGACCCAGTACTTC	CASSPGTGVSGETQYF
once	TRBV24-1	TRBJ1-5	-	TGTGCCACCAGTGATAATAGCAATCAGCCCCAGCATTTT	CATSDNSNQPQHF
once	TRBV2	TRBJ2-5	-	TGTGCCAGCAGTGTCCAAGAGACCCAGTACTTC	CASSVQETQYF
-	TRBV6-6	TRBJ1-4	-	TGTGCCAGCAGTTACAGGGGCACTAATGAAAAACTGTTTTTT	CASSYRGTNEKLFF
-	TRBV27	TRBJ1-2	-	TGTGCCAGCAGTTCTCTTACAGCCGACTATGGCTACACCTTC	CASSSLTADYGYTF
-	TRBV6-5	TRBJ2-1	-	TGTGCCAGCAGTTCTACCGGACGGAATGAGCAGTTCTTC	CASSSTGRNEQFF
-	TRBV11-3	TRBJ2-3	TRBD2	TGTGCCAGCAGCCCCAATAGCGGGGGGGCTAATACGCAGTATTTT	CASSPNSGGANTQYF
-	TRBV9	TRBJ2-7	-	TGTGCCAGCAGCCGGGACGGTAACTACGAGCAGTACTTC	CASSRDGNYEQYF
-	TRBV5-1	TRBJ1-4	TRBD1	TGCGCCAGCAGCTCAGGGACAGGGAACAATGAAAAACTGTTTTTT	CASSSGTGNNEKLFF
-	TRBV29-1	TRBJ2-6	-	TGCAGCGTTGAACGGGGGACTCCATCTGGGGTCAACGTCCTGACTTTC	CSVERGTPSGVNVLTF
-	TRBV7-6	TRBJ2-1	-	TGTGCCAGCAGCTTAGTTCTACAGGGTAGGAACTACAATGAGCAGTTCTTC	CASSLVLQGRNYNEQFF
-	TRBV5-1	TRBJ2-3	-	TGCGCCAGCAGCTTGAGAGGGATTAGTGGCACAGATACGCAGTATTTT	CASSLRGISGTDTQYF
-	TRBV6-2/TRBV6-3	TRBJ2-2	-	TGTGCCAGCAGTTCAACTAGCAGCAGCGGGGAGCTGTTTTTT	CASSSTSSSGELFF
-	TRBV13	TRBJ1-2	-	TGTGCCAGCAGCTTAGGGGGAACCCGACAGGACGCCTATGGCTACACCTTC	CASSLGGTRQDAYGYTF
few	TRBV7-9	TRBJ2-1	-	TGTGCCAGCAGCTTAGATAGCGGCCTCCGGGGTGAGCAGTTCTTC	CASSLDSGLRGEQFF
few	TRBV27	TRBJ2-7	TRBD2	TGTGCCAGCAGTTTAAGCGGGGCCTACGAGCAGTACTTC	CASSLSGAYEQYF
-	TRBV29-1	TRBJ1-2	TRBD1	TGCAGCGTCGGGACAGGGGATGGGAGCGGCTACACCTTC	CSVGTGDGSGYTF
-	TRBV4-3	TRBJ2-1	TRBD2	TGCGCCAGCAGCCAAGATTTGGCGGCGGGGGACTCCCTGCGGGGGCAGTTCTTC	CASSQDLAAGDSLRGQFF
-	TRBV9	TRBJ2-7	TRBD2	TGTGCCAGCAGCGCTACTAGCGGCCCAACCTACGAGCAGTACTTC	CASSATSGPTYEQYF
-	TRBV7-8	TRBJ2-5	-	TGTGCCAGCAGCTTAGGTGTTTTCGAGGGGGACCCCAGGCAAGAGACCCAGTACTTC	CASSLGVFEGDPRQETQYF
-	TRBV7-9	TRBJ2-3	TRBD2	TGTGCCAGCAGCCCCCTACGGGGACTAGCGGGGGGGCGGCCAGATACGCAGTATTTT	CASSPLRGLAGGRPDTQYF
-	TRBV11-2	TRBJ2-7	-	TGTGCCAGCAGCTTAGTTTGGGGTCAGGGCAGCGACGAGCAGTACTTC	CASSLVWGQGSDEQYF